This T cell receptor beta chain was obtained from a study of cytomegalovirus exposure and HLA in healthy donors. Study information: Most donors, about 82% of a few hundred genotyped, fell in the Caucasian-associated ancestry cluster.

CDR3 length equals 13 residues. The germline CDR1 and CDR2 sequences are MNHNS and SASEGT. V was trimmed by 5 bases and J by 1 base, leaving 8 bases between them. The study's findings and limits: Further analysis, carried out later, found HLA-associated TCR beta chains more clonally expanded than equally common other chains. Cytomegalovirus status was reportedly diagnosed by the classifier with high specificity and sensitivity. A later analysis linked a missense variant in DCLRE1C to the trimming of TCR beta V and J genes.

As for this clone: What it recognizes is unknown.

60 Vbeta and 13 Jbeta primers were used in PCR. Assay used: immunoSEQ multiplex PCR; TCRdb lists only in-frame clones, some missing. The sample spans 91,000 or so clones; the ten largest clones claim 3% to 4%. The V call is TRBV6-1, the J call TRBJ1-1; D uncertain. This clonotype was sampled from a woman aged 25 to 39 in good health and CMV-seronegative. The sequencing input was PBMCs. Here the CDR3 reads CASSSPGNTEAFF. The CDR3 DNA sequence: TGTGCCAGCAGTTCCCCAGGGAACACTGAAGCTTTCTTT.